A selection of T cell receptor beta chains follows, all from one sample in a study of blood T cell repertoires in COVID-19. Repertoires were generated with immunoSEQ multiplex PCR, while TCRdb's copy carries only in-frame clones and drops some. The table has around 25,000 clones, 91% seen once. Sequenced material: peripheral blood. The receptors shown here come from a human donor with active COVID-19. The donor label of this sample is uncertain. The CDR3 runs from the conserved cysteine through the conserved F or W. A D gene is named only where the DNA matches it firmly. Clone size is shown for a subset of rows, as once, few, many or a class of expanded clone.

V	D	J	size	DNA	CDR3
TRBV14	.	TRBJ2-1	.	TGTGCCAGCAGCCAAGTGGAGACTTGGTCTGAGCAGTTCTTC	CASSQVETWSEQFF
TRBV6-2/TRBV6-3	TRBD2	TRBJ2-1	.	TGTGCCAGCAGTTCGGGACTAGCGGGGGCCCACAATGAGCAGTTCTTC	CASSSGLAGAHNEQFF
TRBV6-5	TRBD2	TRBJ2-3	.	TGTGCCAGCAGTTCCCCAGCGGGAGGGTCGCCAGATACGCAGTATTTT	CASSSPAGGSPDTQYF
TRBV27	TRBD1	TRBJ1-1	.	TGTGCCAGCAGTTCCCCGGGACAGGGGGCTTCTGAAGCTTTCTTT	CASSSPGQGASEAFF
TRBV7-2	.	TRBJ2-5	.	TGTGCCAGCAGCCCCTGGGAGTCCTACCAAGAGACCCAGTACTTC	CASSPWESYQETQYF
TRBV5-1	TRBD1	TRBJ1-4	.	TGCGCCAACTCCCGTCGAACAGGGGCCAATGCAACTAATGAAAAACTGTTTTTT	CANSRRTGANATNEKLFF
TRBV28	.	TRBJ1-5	.	TGTGCCAGCAGACCTCGGTCCGTCCAGGGTAGCAATCAGCCCCAGCATTTT	CASRPRSVQGSNQPQHF
TRBV18	TRBD2	TRBJ2-1	.	TGTGCCAGCTCACCAAAGCGGGAGGGGAATGAGCAGTTCTTC	CASSPKREGNEQFF
TRBV3-1/TRBV3-2	TRBD2	TRBJ2-7	.	TGTGCCAGCAGCCAAAGACTAGCGGGAGAGCCCTACGAGCAGTACTTC	CASSQRLAGEPYEQYF
TRBV4-3	TRBD1	TRBJ2-2	.	TGCGCCAGCAGCCAGACAGGGGGCTCAGGCGGGGAGCTGTTTTTT	CASSQTGGSGGELFF
TRBV4-3	TRBD1	TRBJ1-2	.	TGCGCCAGCAGCCAAGATACTGGGCGGACAGGGTACGACTATGGCTACACCTTC	CASSQDTGRTGYDYGYTF
TRBV3-1/TRBV3-2	TRBD2	TRBJ2-1	.	TGTGCCAGCAGCCAAGATTGGGAAGGAAGCGGGGGGGCTTTTTGGAATGAGCAGTTCTTC	CASSQDWEGSGGAFWNEQFF
TRBV2	TRBD2	TRBJ2-7	.	TGTGCCAGCAGGCCGGGGGGGGCGTACGAGCAGTACTTC	CASRPGGAYEQYF
TRBV19	TRBD1	TRBJ1-2	.	TGTGCCAGTAGTAACCGTCGACAGGGGAACTATGGCTACACCTTC	CASSNRRQGNYGYTF
TRBV4-2	.	TRBJ2-7	once	TGTGCCAGCAGCCAAGACGCTTCAGGAAGCTCCTACGAGCAGTACTTC	CASSQDASGSSYEQYF
TRBV10-3	TRBD2	TRBJ2-7	.	TGTGCCACTCTCTCCGTAGCGGGGGCCGGGTACGAGCAGTACTTC	CATLSVAGAGYEQYF
TRBV5-1	.	TRBJ2-1	.	TGCGCCAGCAGCCTGACTAGCTACAATGAGCAGTTCTTC	CASSLTSYNEQFF
TRBV5-1	.	TRBJ1-2	.	TGCGCCAGCGGTGACAGATTTGGCTACACCTTC	CASGDRFGYTF
TRBV28	.	TRBJ1-1	.	TGTGCCAGCAGTTCCCGATCTGACGGGGAGTCTGAAGCTTTCTTT	CASSSRSDGESEAFF
TRBV28	TRBD2	TRBJ2-1	.	TGTGCCAGCAGTTTATACGCGGGAGGGGGTGATGAGCAGTTCTTC	CASSLYAGGGDEQFF
TRBV15	.	TRBJ2-5	.	TGTGCCACCAGCAGAGATGTAATCGGTGAGGAGACCCAGTACTTC	CATSRDVIGEETQYF
TRBV5-6	.	TRBJ2-6	.	TGTGCCAGCAGCTTACGGGGTCTATTCTCTGGGGCCAACGTCCTGACTTTC	CASSLRGLFSGANVLTF
TRBV27	TRBD1	TRBJ1-2	.	TGTGCCAGCAGCCCGGGACAGGGGAACTATGGCTACACCTTC	CASSPGQGNYGYTF
TRBV19	.	TRBJ2-1	once	TGTGCCAGTAGTCCTGGAAACCCCGCCGGGAGCTACAATGAGCAGTTCTTC	CASSPGNPAGSYNEQFF
TRBV4-2	.	TRBJ1-1	.	TGTGCCAGCAGCCAAGATAAGGGGGGGAGCACTGAAGCTTTCTTT	CASSQDKGGSTEAFF
TRBV30	.	TRBJ1-2	.	TGTGCCTGGATTCGCTTTACAGGGACCTATGGCTACACCTTC	CAWIRFTGTYGYTF
TRBV24-1	TRBD1	TRBJ2-2	.	TGTGCCACCAGTGATTCTCGACAGGGGGCCCCATCTGTCGGGGAGCTGTTTTTT	CATSDSRQGAPSVGELFF
TRBV5-1	TRBD1	TRBJ1-2	.	TGCGCCAGCAGCTTGGGACAGGGGGCCTTGGGCTACACCTTC	CASSLGQGALGYTF
TRBV4-3	TRBD2	TRBJ2-3	.	TGCGCCAGCAGCCAAGACCGGGCGGGGGCAGATACGCAGTATTTT	CASSQDRAGADTQYF
TRBV2	.	TRBJ2-7	.	TGTGCCAGCAGTTTGGCGGATTCTCCTGATAGAAGAGAAGGATACGAGCAGTACTTC	CASSLADSPDRREGYEQYF
TRBV3-1/TRBV3-2	TRBD1	TRBJ2-7	once	TGTGCCAGCAGCCAGGCAAGGACAGGTCAAATTACCTACGAGCAGTACTTC	CASSQARTGQITYEQYF
TRBV7-2	.	TRBJ1-4	.	TGTGCCAGCAGCTTGGGAGATGGTAAAAAACTGTTTTTT	CASSLGDGKKLFF
TRBV7-3	TRBD2	TRBJ2-7	.	TGTGCCAGCAGCTTAGGGCCTAGCGGGAACTCCTACGAGCAGTACTTC	CASSLGPSGNSYEQYF
TRBV7-3	TRBD2	TRBJ2-1	.	TGTGCCAGCAGCTTAAAGGTAGCGGGTTACAATGAGCAGTTCTTC	CASSLKVAGYNEQFF
TRBV30	.	TRBJ1-1	.	TGTGCCTGGAGTTATGCAGGGCCCGGTAGGTCTGAAGCTTTCTTT	CAWSYAGPGRSEAFF
TRBV5-1	.	TRBJ2-2	.	TGCGCCAGCAGCTTGGCAGCGGGCCGCCTGGGGGCCGGGGAGCTGTTTTTT	CASSLAAGRLGAGELFF
TRBV7-3	TRBD1	TRBJ1-2	.	TGTGCCAGCAGCTTGACAGGGGTCGGCTATGGCTACACCTTC	CASSLTGVGYGYTF
TRBV7-9	TRBD2	TRBJ2-1	.	TGTGCCAGCAGCTTTTACCTAGCGGGCCACAATGAGCAGTTCTTC	CASSFYLAGHNEQFF
TRBV9	.	TRBJ1-2	.	TGTGCCAGCAGCGTAGGGGTCTCTATAGGACAGATCAACTATGGCTACACCTTC	CASSVGVSIGQINYGYTF